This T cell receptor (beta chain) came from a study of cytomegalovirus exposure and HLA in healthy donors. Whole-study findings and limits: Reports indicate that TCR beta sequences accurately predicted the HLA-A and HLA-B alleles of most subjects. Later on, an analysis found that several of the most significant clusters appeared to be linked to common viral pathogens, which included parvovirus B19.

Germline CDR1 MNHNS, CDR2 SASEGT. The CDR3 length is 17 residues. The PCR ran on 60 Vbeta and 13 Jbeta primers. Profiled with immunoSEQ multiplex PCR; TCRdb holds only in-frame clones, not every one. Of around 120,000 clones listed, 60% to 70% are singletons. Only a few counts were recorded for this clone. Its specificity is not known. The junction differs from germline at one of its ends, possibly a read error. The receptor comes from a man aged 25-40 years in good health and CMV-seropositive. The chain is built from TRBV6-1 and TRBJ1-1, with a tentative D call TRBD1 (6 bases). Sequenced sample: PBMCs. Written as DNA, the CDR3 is TGTGCCAGCAGTCAAGCCCCAGGGGCCGAAACGAACACTGAAGCTTTCTTT. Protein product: CASSQAPGAETNTEAFF.